What follows describes a single TCR beta chain. Antigen: not known. V shed 4 bases and J 8 bases; nucleotides not matched to a gene: 10. Looked up from germline, CDR1 is SGDLS and CDR2 is YYNGEE. The CDR3 has 16 amino acids. Tagging with unique molecular identifiers was a feature of the TCR beta cDNA libraries. MiXCR, applied by TCRdb to the PCR reads, yields one record per CDR3 protein. The profile shows 750,000 to 950,000 distinct CDR3 sequences, about 43% of them singletons. The data derive from a study of post-analysis software for immune sequencing data. The study's findings and limits: There were roughly 5 TRBV segments more frequent in patients than controls, and TRBV5-6, TRBV5-1 and TRBV20-1 were among them.

The receptor was derived from a girl under 18 with multiple sclerosis. Sequencing was carried out using blood. The V gene is TRBV9, the J gene TRBJ2-1; the match to TRBD2 covers 12 bases. CDR3 sequence (DNA): TGTGCCAGCAGCCCGGAACTAGCGGGAGGTATCGATGAGCAGTTCTTC. It encodes CASSPELAGGIDEQFF. The full variable domain, with the rest looked up from reference TRBV9 and TRBJ2-1, is DSGVTQTPKHLITATGQRVTLRCSPRSGDLSVYWYQQSLDQGLQFLIQYYNGEERAKGNILERFSAQQFPDLHSELNLSSLELGDSALYFCASSPELAGGIDEQFFGPGTRLTVL.